These T cell receptor beta chains were read from a single sample in a study of blood T cells in healthy people across ages. One entry per CDR3 protein results from TCRdb running MiXCR on the 5' RACE reads. Seen here are 760,000 or so distinct CDR3 sequences, roughly 25% observed once, and the top ten hold 9.4%. The sample also formed part of further work on T cells of mothers and their children.

Sequenced sample: blood. Receptor source: a boy aged 10-17 years in good health. Both conserved end residues are part of each CDR3. The D gene is left open where the match is weak. Not all rows give a size; the values are once, few, many and, for expanded clones, a class.

V gene,clone size,J gene,D gene,CDR3 protein,CDR3 DNA
TRBV4-1,.,TRBJ2-7,TRBD2,CASSHGTSGTYEQYF,TGCGCCAGCAGCCACGGGACTAGCGGAACCTACGAGCAGTACTTC
TRBV12-3/TRBV12-4,.,TRBJ1-5,.,CASRGGSVRPQHF,TGTGCCAGCAGGGGGGGTTCGGTCCGGCCCCAGCATTTT
TRBV10-3,.,TRBJ1-1,.,CAISDPSRGANTEAFF,TGTGCCATCAGTGATCCCTCACGAGGGGCCAACACTGAAGCTTTCTTT
TRBV6-5,.,TRBJ2-2,.,CASSLRGEGELFF,TGTGCCAGCAGCCTCCGGGGTGAGGGGGAGCTGTTTTTT
TRBV12-3/TRBV12-4,.,TRBJ2-1,TRBD2,CASTLRWEGYNEQFF,TGTGCCAGCACCCTGAGGTGGGAGGGCTACAATGAGCAGTTCTTC
TRBV11-1,few,TRBJ2-5,TRBD2,CASSLGGAGGVETQYF,TGTGCCAGCAGCTTAGGCGGCGCGGGAGGTGTAGAGACCCAGTACTTC
TRBV7-2,few,TRBJ2-7,.,CASSLAKGYEQYF,TGTGCCAGCAGCTTAGCGAAGGGGTACGAGCAGTACTTC
TRBV6-4,.,TRBJ2-1,TRBD2,CASSDGGGYNEQFF,TGTGCCAGCAGTGACGGGGGGGGCTACAATGAGCAGTTCTTC
TRBV10-1,.,TRBJ1-5,.,CASSEGKAFHNQPQHF,TGCGCCAGCAGTGAGGGTAAAGCGTTTCACAATCAGCCCCAGCATTTT
TRBV24-1,.,TRBJ2-7,TRBD1,CASGRDRGSYEQYF,TGTGCCAGTGGCCGGGACAGGGGTTCCTACGAGCAGTACTTC
TRBV20-1,.,TRBJ2-5,.,CSASRGYQETQYF,TGCAGTGCTAGTAGAGGGTACCAAGAGACCCAGTACTTC
TRBV29-1,.,TRBJ2-1,.,CSVDKGSYNEQFF,TGCAGCGTTGACAAAGGCTCCTACAATGAGCAGTTCTTC
TRBV11-2,.,TRBJ2-7,TRBD2,CASTVLAGGAEQYF,TGTGCCAGCACCGTACTAGCGGGAGGGGCCGAGCAGTACTTC
TRBV5-5,few,TRBJ2-2,TRBD2,CASSLDPSGNTGELFF,TGTGCCAGCAGCTTGGACCCTAGCGGCAACACCGGGGAGCTGTTTTTT
TRBV5-5,.,TRBJ2-1,TRBD2,CASSLMLAGAGPYNEQFF,TGTGCCAGCAGCTTGATGTTAGCGGGAGCTGGGCCCTACAATGAGCAGTTCTTC
TRBV7-2,.,TRBJ2-3,.,CASSLALATPNHTQYF,TGTGCCAGCAGCCTAGCTCTAGCCACACCCAACCATACGCAGTATTTT
TRBV19,.,TRBJ1-1,.,CASSIYGGMAEAFF,TGTGCCAGTAGTATTTACGGGGGGATGGCTGAAGCTTTCTTT
TRBV5-1,.,TRBJ2-7,.,CASSLVPLDRFDEQYF,TGCGCCAGCAGCTTGGTTCCCTTAGACAGGTTCGACGAGCAGTACTTC
TRBV25-1,.,TRBJ2-1,TRBD2,CASSEPGAGGSEQFF,TGTGCCAGCAGTGAGCCGGGGGCGGGAGGATCTGAGCAGTTCTTC
TRBV7-3,.,TRBJ2-1,.,CTGSLGGNEQFF,TGTACCGGCAGCTTAGGGGGGAATGAGCAGTTCTTC
TRBV20-1,few,TRBJ2-1,.,CSAQDPKRTSYNEQFF,TGCAGTGCTCAAGACCCCAAGCGGACCTCCTACAATGAGCAGTTCTTC
TRBV10-3,.,TRBJ2-4,.,CAIGIEGGGIQYF,TGTGCCATCGGAATAGAAGGGGGGGGCATTCAGTACTTC
TRBV7-9,few,TRBJ1-2,.,CASSVGLSGDFYGYTF,TGTGCCAGCAGCGTCGGACTGTCCGGGGACTTCTATGGCTACACCTTC